This TCR beta chain was captured by sequencing in a study of cytomegalovirus exposure and HLA in healthy donors. Findings and caveats of the study: In a later analysis, common viral pathogens appeared linked to several of the most significant clusters.

This CDR3 has 16 residues. Germline V gene lookup returns CDR1 LNHDA and CDR2 SQIVND (reference sequence). With 3 bases removed from V and 1 base from J, the gap between germline ends came to 15 bases. The PCR employed 60 Vbeta primers together with 13 Jbeta primers. Generated by immunoSEQ multiplex PCR, the TCRdb table keeps only in-frame clones and is missing some. Of approximately 97,000 clones listed, over 80% were seen once; the top ten hold 2% to 3%. In the case of this clone: Its specificity is not known.

Sequenced input: PBMCs. J is TRBJ1-1 and V is TRBV19; tentatively, D is TRBD1 (6 bases). This TCR was sampled from a man in his forties in good health and CMV-seronegative. CDR3 sequence reads: CASSIRGRRGNTEAFF. The CDR3 DNA follows: TGTGCCAGTAGTATCAGGGGCCGGCGTGGGAACACTGAAGCTTTCTTT.